The 29 T cell receptor beta chains below come from one sample, sequenced in a study of cytomegalovirus exposure and HLA in healthy donors. The PCR contained 60 Vbeta and 13 Jbeta primers. Profiling relied on immunoSEQ multiplex PCR, and the TCRdb table lists in-frame clones only, not all of them. The sample comprises some 100,000 clones, approximately 77% of which are singletons, and roughly 13% rests with the top ten. Sequencing was performed on PBMCs. The receptors shown here come from a male donor in good health and CMV-seropositive.

The rearrangement joins TRBV29-1 to TRBJ2-5; 11 nucleotides match TRBD2. The ends lost 5 bases at V and 1 base at J; junction bases unmatched: 6. Germline V gives CDR1 SQVTM, CDR2 ANQGSEA. The CDR3 sequence is 15 residues long. The CDR3 loop is CSVLSSGGAQETQYF. CDR3 nucleotide sequence: TGCAGCGTTCTGAGTAGCGGGGGGGCCCAAGAGACCCAGTACTTC.

The rearrangement uses TRBV7-6 and TRBJ2-2; the D gene is possibly TRBD1 (8 bases). This CDR3 is 17 amino acids long. Germline values: CDR1 SGHVS, CDR2 FNYEAQ. Trimming removed 5 bases at V and 5 bases at J, with 21 bases between. The CDR3 sequence is CASSGRETGVDTGELFF. CDR3 coding DNA: TGTGCCAGCAGCGGGCGGGAGACAGGGGTGGATACCGGGGAGCTGTTTTTT.

The rearrangement uses TRBV7-9 and TRBJ2-7, with D tentatively TRBD1 (6 bases). CDR3 length: 14 residues. Trimming shortened V by 1 base and J by 4 bases, and 11 bases separated the two germline ends. Germline CDR1 is SEHNR and CDR2 is FQNEAQ (reference sequence). CDR3: CASSLETGFYEQYF. The DNA for the CDR3 is TGTGCCAGCAGCTTAGAGACAGGTTTTTACGAGCAGTACTTC. Full variable domain (outside the CDR3, taken from reference TRBV7-9 and TRBJ2-7): DTGVSQNPRHKITKRGQNVTFRCDPISEHNRLYWYRQTLGQGPEFLTYFQNEAQLEKSRLLSDRFSAERPKGSFSTLEIQRTEQGDSAMYLCASSLETGFYEQYFGPGTRLTVT.

The V and J genes are TRBV4-2 and TRBJ2-3, with 8 bases that match TRBD2. This CDR3 is 16 amino acids long. V shed 2 bases and J 0 bases; nucleotides not matched to a gene: 4. Germline CDR1 reads LGHNA; CDR2 reads YNFKEQ. DNA for the CDR3: TGTGCCAGCAGCCAAAAGACTAGCGTAAGCACAGATACGCAGTATTTT. Its protein product is CASSQKTSVSTDTQYF.

V gene TRBV29-1 combines with J gene TRBJ2-2, with D perhaps TRBD2 (6 bases). The V and J ends lost 6 bases and 4 bases respectively, with 12 bases between them. The CDR3 extends over 13 amino acids. Germline CDR1 SQVTM, CDR2 ANQGSEA. The CDR3 protein is CSVNPGGTGELFF. CDR3 coding DNA: TGCAGCGTAAATCCCGGGGGCACCGGGGAGCTGTTTTTT.

This clone was observed a handful of times. The chain carries TRBV13 and TRBJ2-1, with D maybe TRBD2 (7 bases). The CDR3 runs to 16 residues. Germline values: CDR1 PRHDT, CDR2 FYEKMQ (reference sequence). V was shortened by 3 bases and J by 6 bases, with 18 bases between the two germline ends. The CDR3 region has the DNA TGTGCCAGCAGCTTCGGGGGGCGCGGGGCGGGCAATGAGCAGTTCTTC. Translation: CASSFGGRGAGNEQFF.

The genes are TRBV4-2 and TRBJ1-6; 7 bases fit TRBD1. The CDR3 loop spans 14 amino acids. V lost 4 bases, J lost 12 bases, and 9 bases stayed unmatched. Germline CDR1 reads LGHNA; CDR2 reads YNFKEQ. This chain's CDR3 is CASSRRQGVIPLHF. The CDR3, as DNA: TGTGCCAGCAGCCGACGACAGGGCGTTATACCCCTCCACTTT.

The chain combines TRBV28 with TRBJ1-2, with D possibly TRBD1 on 6 matching bases. Germline V gives CDR1 MDHEN, CDR2 SYDVKM. The CDR3 is 14 amino acids. Trimming removed 5 bases from V and 12 bases from J, with 22 bases in between. CDR3 in DNA: TGTGCCAGCAGTCCCCCCGGGACAAGGGGTAGAGACACCTTC. Amino acids: CASSPPGTRGRDTF.

This clone was seen a few times. The chain combines TRBV4-3 with TRBJ1-1, with no clear D. The CDR3 has 13 amino acids. Trimming removed 1 base at V and 3 bases at J, with 6 bases between. CDR1 LGHNA and CDR2 YSLEER come from the germline V gene. This chain's CDR3 is CASSQGRDTEAFF. Written as DNA, the CDR3 is TGCGCCAGCAGCCAAGGTCGGGACACTGAAGCTTTCTTT.

V usage is TRBV4-2 and J usage is TRBJ1-3; no clear D gene. V was trimmed by 4 bases and J by 1 base, leaving 14 bases between them. Germline CDR1 is LGHNA and CDR2 is YNFKEQ. This CDR3 has 16 residues. The CDR3 DNA follows: TGTGCCAGCAGCCCCACAATCAGAAATTCTGGAAACACCATATATTTT. This sequence encodes CASSPTIRNSGNTIYF.

The genes are TRBV5-4 and TRBJ2-5; D might be TRBD2 (5 bases). Germline CDR1 SGHNT, CDR2 YYREEE (reference sequence). V was trimmed by 0 bases and J by 6 bases, leaving 15 bases between them. The CDR3 sequence is 15 residues long. The CDR3 sequence: CASSLATGWEQTQYF. The CDR3 nucleotides read TGTGCCAGCAGCTTGGCCACTGGGTGGGAGCAGACCCAGTACTTC.

The CDR3 DNA sequence: TGTGCCAGCAGCCGGGAATCCTACAATGAGCAGTTCTTC. Its protein is CASSRESYNEQFF. The chain uses TRBV2 and TRBJ2-1, with a tentative D call TRBD2 (5 bases). CDR3 length equals 13 residues. The germline V gene has CDR1 SNHLY and CDR2 FYNNEI. With 6 bases removed from V and 1 base from J, the gap between germline ends came to 7 bases.

The rearrangement uses TRBV7-2 and TRBJ1-6; 8 bases are shared with TRBD1. V trimming: 1 base; J trimming: 7 bases; junction bases outside the gene matches: 3. Germline CDR1 is SGHTA and CDR2 is FQGNSA. The CDR3 loop spans 15 amino acids. In DNA form, the CDR3 reads TGTGCCAGCAGCTTAGTGGCAGGGGGCAATTCACCCCTCCACTTT. Translating it yields CASSLVAGGNSPLHF.

The chain has TRBV11-2 and TRBJ2-7, with D maybe TRBD1 (5 bases). Germline V CDR1 and CDR2: SGHAT, FQNNGV. The CDR3 runs to 13 residues. Trimming removed 5 bases at V and 7 bases at J, with 15 bases between. The CDR3 DNA sequence: TGTGCCAGCAGCGCCCACAGGTTTTTGGAGCAGTACTTC. This encodes CASSAHRFLEQYF.

This sequence joins TRBV18 and TRBJ1-2; D remains ambiguous. Germline values: CDR1 KGHSH, CDR2 LQKENI. The V end was cut by 5 bases, the J end by 2 bases, with 12 bases between. The CDR3 length is 14 residues. The CDR3 sequence is CASSSDPGNYGYTF. The CDR3 region has the DNA TGTGCCAGCTCATCTGACCCCGGGAACTATGGCTACACCTTC.

This clone is labeled as medium-sized. Here the CDR3 DNA reads TGTGCCAGTAGAATGACAGCCTCGAGCTCCTACGAGCAGTACTTC. It specifies CASRMTASSSYEQYF. This chain connects TRBV19 to TRBJ2-7; possibly TRBD1 for D (5 bases). This CDR3 comprises 15 residues. The V gene's germline CDR1 is LNHDA and CDR2 SQIVND (reference sequence). Trimming pared 6 bases from V and 0 bases from J, leaving 15 bases between.

The chain recombines TRBV18 with TRBJ2-3, with 11 nucleotides matching TRBD2. The germline gives CDR1 KGHSH, CDR2 LQKENI. V gave up 3 bases and J gave up 6 bases; unmatched junction bases: 5. The CDR3 is made up of 15 amino acids. The CDR3 region is CASSPSGGAYDTQYF. CDR3 nucleotides: TGTGCCAGCTCACCTAGCGGGGGGGCGTATGATACGCAGTATTTT.

The gene calls are TRBV4-3 and TRBJ2-7; D gene unclear. CDR1 is LGHNA, CDR2 YSLEER, per germline. Trimming removed 0 bases from V and 6 bases from J, with 9 bases in between. The CDR3 covers 13 residues. CDR3 DNA sequence: TGCGCCAGCAGCCAAGAGTTGAGGAGCGAGCAGTACTTC. It codes for CASSQELRSEQYF.

The chain carries TRBV4-1 and TRBJ2-5; 7 bases map to TRBD2. V was pared by 5 bases and J by 5 bases, with 11 bases of the junction left unmatched. This CDR3 contains 15 residues. Germline CDR1 MGHRA, CDR2 YSYEKL. DNA of the CDR3: TGCGCCAGCAGCGGGGGGGTGAGAGTGTGGGAGACCCAGTACTTC. It codes for CASSGGVRVWETQYF.

This clone was seen a single time. V is TRBV7-2 and J is TRBJ2-1; D may be TRBD1 (5 bases). In germline, CDR1 is SGHTA, CDR2 FQGNSA. V shed 5 bases and J shed 14 bases, with 16 bases lying between them. This CDR3 has 12 amino acids. The chain's CDR3 is CASSKFKGSEFF. Written as DNA, the CDR3 is TGTGCCAGCAGCAAATTTAAGGGGTCGGAGTTCTTC.

A few counts support this clone. The J gene is TRBJ2-7, the V gene TRBV7-8, with TRBD2 matching 9 bases. Losses at the gene ends were 3 bases for V and 7 bases for J; bases not matched to a gene: 10. The CDR3 loop spans 15 amino acids. Germline CDR1 is SGHVS and CDR2 is FQNEAQ. CDR3 DNA sequence: TGTGCCAGCAGCTTGATTGGCGGGGGGGCGAATGAGCAGTACTTC. It is translated as CASSLIGGGANEQYF.

The chain combines TRBV5-6 with TRBJ2-5; TRBD1 matches 7 bases. Gene TRBJ2-7 matches the end of the DNA better, so the J call may be wrong. The V gene's germline CDR1 is SGHDT and CDR2 YYEEEE. The length of the CDR3 is 16 residues. This chain's CDR3 is CASSRQLTGAANEQYF. CDR3 bases: TGTGCCAGCAGCCGTCAGTTAACAGGGGCAGCAAACGAGCAGTACTTC.

This clone was detected a few times. The V and J genes are TRBV12-5 and TRBJ1-1; D unresolved. Trimming left V 0 bases short and J 5 bases short, with 13 bases between. The CDR3 sequence is 15 residues long. CDR1 is LGHNT, CDR2 FRNRAP, per germline. The CDR3 reads CASGLVLGRRTEAFF. Here the CDR3 DNA reads TGTGCTAGTGGTTTGGTACTGGGGAGGCGGACTGAAGCTTTCTTT.

The chain couples TRBV7-8 to TRBJ1-4, with no clear D. Trimming removed 4 bases at V and 8 bases at J, with 8 bases between. The germline V gene has CDR1 SGHVS and CDR2 FQNEAQ. The CDR3 length is 12 residues. The CDR3 spells CASSSRFEKLFF. The CDR3 DNA sequence: TGTGCCAGCAGCTCGCGATTCGAAAAACTGTTTTTT.

The chain has TRBV12-5 and TRBJ2-1; 15 bases map to TRBD2. The CDR3 has 15 amino acids. The J segment lost 5 bases and the V segment lost 6 bases, leaving 2 bases of the junction unmatched. The V gene's germline CDR1 is LGHNT and CDR2 FRNRAP. CDR3 sequence reads: CASGRTSGGDNEQFF. CDR3 nucleotides: TGTGCTAGTGGAAGGACTAGCGGGGGGGACAATGAGCAGTTCTTC.

The chain is built from TRBV14 and TRBJ2-7; unclear D gene. CDR1 is SGHDN, CDR2 FVKESK, per germline. The CDR3 is 14 amino acids. V lost 0 bases and J lost 6, with 12 bases in between. CDR3 residues: CASSQDPFSFEQYF. Written as DNA, the CDR3 is TGTGCCAGCAGCCAAGATCCCTTCTCGTTCGAGCAGTACTTC.

This chain uses TRBV30 with TRBJ2-7; possible D gene TRBD2, 5 bases. Germline loops: CDR1 GTSNPN, CDR2 SVGIG (reference sequence). This CDR3 spans 11 amino acids. V was trimmed by 8 bases and J by 5 bases, leaving 13 bases between them. CDR3 protein: CASIYGNEQYF. CDR3 DNA: TGTGCCAGTATCTACGGGAACGAGCAGTACTTC. Full variable domain (missing parts from reference TRBV30 and TRBJ2-7): SQTIHQWPATLVQPVGSPLSLECTVEGTSNPNLYWYRQAAGRGLQLLFYSVGIGQISSEVPQNLSASRPQDRQFILSSKKLLLSDSGFYLCASIYGNEQYFGPGTRLTVT.

The rearrangement links TRBV21-1 to TRBJ1-1; TRBD1 is taken as the D call from the table, unchecked against the DNA. TRBV21-1 is recorded as a pseudogene. This CDR3 comprises 17 residues. CDR3 loop: CASAKGSGPLRDTEAFF. The CDR3 DNA follows: TGTGCCAGCGCCAAGGGATCTGGGCCGCTCAGGGACACTGAAGCTTTCTTT.

The genes are TRBV7-9 and TRBJ1-4, with D possibly being TRBD1 (6 bases). Trimming removed 2 bases from V and 8 bases from J, with 15 bases in between. The CDR3 spans 15 residues. Per germline, CDR1 SEHNR and CDR2 FQNEAQ (reference sequence). CDR3 amino acids: CASSLSGGTGEKLFF. The CDR3 DNA is TGTGCCAGCAGCTTATCGGGGGGAACAGGGGAAAAACTGTTTTTT.